What follows are 32 T cell receptor beta chains derived from one specimen sequenced in a study of cytomegalovirus exposure and HLA in healthy donors. Some clones are missing from TCRdb's copy, which holds only in-frame ones; the method was immunoSEQ multiplex PCR. The table shows some 48,000 clones, with approximately 85% occurring only once. Sequenced material: PBMCs. Receptors originate from a woman under 40 in good health and CMV-seronegative.

The V and J genes are TRBV2 and TRBJ1-2; 9 bases are a match to TRBD1. This CDR3 contains 14 residues. Trimming cost V 4 bases and J 5 bases; bases outside gene matches: 5. Germline V CDR1 and CDR2: SNHLY, FYNNEI. The chain's CDR3 is CASSGPGQGYGYTF. The CDR3 DNA reads TGTGCCAGCAGTGGCCCGGGACAGGGTTATGGCTACACCTTC.

The chain couples TRBV7-2 to TRBJ1-1, with D tentatively TRBD1 (6 bases). Germline values: CDR1 SGHTA, CDR2 FQGNSA. The CDR3 runs 15 residues. The V end was cut by 2 bases, the J end by 0 bases, with 10 bases between. In DNA form, the CDR3 reads TGTGCCAGCAGCTTACAGGGGTTCGTGAACACTGAAGCTTTCTTT. This translates into CASSLQGFVNTEAFF.

The chain couples TRBV6-1 to TRBJ2-1; 12 bases line up with TRBD2. V shed 3 bases, J shed 8 bases, and the junction held 5 bases outside the gene matches. Germline assignment: CDR1 MNHNS and CDR2 SASEGT. The CDR3 contains 15 residues. The CDR3 DNA follows: TGTGCCAGCAGTGAGACTAGCGGGAGTGTCGATGAGCAGTTCTTC. Its translation: CASSETSGSVDEQFF.

This clone was recorded once. The rearrangement uses TRBV9 and TRBJ2-7; D is undetermined. Trimming stripped 2 bases from V and 2 bases from J, with 14 bases between. The CDR3 is 15 residues long. Germline V lookup: CDR1 SGDLS, CDR2 YYNGEE. The CDR3 coding sequence is TGTGCCAGCAGCGTCACTGGCGGAGTTCCCTACGAGCAGTACTTC. Its translation is CASSVTGGVPYEQYF.

In regard to this clone: At one end the junction does not follow the germline gene, possibly because of a read error. The rearrangement joins TRBV2 to TRBJ1-5; perhaps TRBD1 as D (5 bases). Germline CDR1 and CDR2: SNHLY and FYNNEI. This CDR3 region has 17 residues. The CDR3 is CASREDLRGSGNQPQHF. Here the CDR3 DNA reads TGTGCCAGCAGGGAAGATCTAAGGGGATCCGGCAATCAGCCCCAGCATTTT.

The CDR3 region has the DNA TGTGCCAGCAGAACCCCCGGGACAGGGTTCTACGAGCAGTACTTC. Amino acid sequence: CASRTPGTGFYEQYF. V is TRBV6-1 and J is TRBJ2-7; 9 nucleotides match TRBD1. The CDR3 spans 15 residues. Germline V CDR1 and CDR2: MNHNS, SASEGT. The ends lost 6 bases at V and 3 bases at J; junction bases unmatched: 9.

This clone appeared a few times. The gene calls are TRBV28 and TRBJ1-1, with 9 bases that match TRBD1. The CDR3 covers 14 residues. Looked up from germline, CDR1 is MDHEN and CDR2 is SYDVKM. Losses at the gene ends were 6 bases for V and 11 bases for J; bases not matched to a gene: 13. The CDR3 region is CASRTSGQGSEAFF. In DNA, the CDR3 is TGTGCCAGCAGAACCTCGGGACAGGGTTCCGAGGCTTTCTTT.

Concerning this clone itself: The same CDR3 arises from other DNA sequences in this sample as well. The rearrangement uses TRBV6-5 and TRBJ1-2; D is possibly TRBD1 (6 bases). CDR3 size: 14 residues. Trimming removed 2 bases at V and 3 bases at J, with 10 bases between. Germline values: CDR1 MNHEY, CDR2 SVGAGI. The CDR3 loop is CASSYGGVDYGYTF. In DNA form, the CDR3 reads TGTGCCAGCAGTTACGGGGGCGTCGACTATGGCTACACCTTC.

This clone occurred once. The chain links TRBV10-1 to TRBJ2-3, with TRBD2 matching 11 bases. This CDR3 has 17 amino acids. V lost 0 bases to trimming and J lost 2 bases; unmatched junction nucleotides: 4. The germline V gene has CDR1 WNHNN and CDR2 SYGVQD (reference sequence). The CDR3 DNA sequence: TGCGCCAGCAGTGAGTCCGGGACTAGCGGCCTCACAGATACGCAGTATTTT. It codes for CASSESGTSGLTDTQYF.

The gene calls are TRBV15 and TRBJ2-4; D might be TRBD2 (6 bases). With 6 bases removed from V and 4 bases from J, the gap between germline ends came to 10 bases. This CDR3 is built from 13 residues. Germline-derived CDR1 and CDR2 are LNHNV and YYDKDF (reference sequence). Written as DNA, the CDR3 is TGTGCCACCAGGAGGGACTCGAAAAACATTCAGTACTTC. Its translation: CATRRDSKNIQYF.

This chain joins TRBV28 and TRBJ1-1; no clear D gene. Trimming left V 6 bases short and J 0 bases short, with 11 bases between. CDR1 and CDR2 from the germline V gene are MDHEN and SYDVKM. This CDR3 has 14 amino acids. This CDR3 is CASSPTQMNTEAFF. CDR3 in DNA: TGTGCCAGCAGCCCAACACAAATGAACACTGAAGCTTTCTTT.

The chain combines TRBV12-5 with TRBJ2-1; D call uncertain. Germline V gene data show CDR1 as LGHNT and CDR2 as FRNRAP. With 1 base removed from V and 0 bases from J, the gap between germline ends came to 10 bases. CDR3 size: 16 residues. CDR3 sequence (DNA): TGTGCTAGTGGTTTGGGACTCTATAGCTCCTACAATGAGCAGTTCTTC. Translation: CASGLGLYSSYNEQFF.

This chain joins TRBV7-8 and TRBJ1-2, with D perhaps matching TRBD1 (6 bases). There are 16 residues in the CDR3. V dropped 5 bases and J dropped 4 bases, with 20 bases sitting between them. Germline V gives CDR1 SGHVS, CDR2 FQNEAQ. The CDR3 spells CASSALMGRGSYGYTF. CDR3 in DNA: TGTGCCAGCAGCGCCCTTATGGGCAGGGGAAGCTATGGCTACACCTTC. Looking up the rest from reference TRBV7-8 and TRBJ1-2 gives the full variable domain: GAGVSQSPRYKVAKRGQDVALRCDPISGHVSLFWYQQALGQGPEFLTYFQNEAQLDKSGLPSDRFFAERPEGSVSTLKIQRTQQEDSAVYLCASSALMGRGSYGYTFGSGTRLTVV.

This clone was picked up one time. The V call is TRBV28, the J call TRBJ2-7; tentatively, D is TRBD1 (6 bases). V lost 6 bases, J lost 5 bases, and 14 bases lay in between. This CDR3 spans 13 amino acids. Looked up from germline, CDR1 is MDHEN and CDR2 is SYDVKM. The CDR3 nucleotides read TGTGCCAGCAGCTTACAGGGAAGGGACGAGCAGTACTTC. Amino acid sequence: CASSLQGRDEQYF.

This chain joins TRBV5-1 and TRBJ2-1; 7 bases line up with TRBD2. Looked up from germline, CDR1 is SGHRS and CDR2 is YFSETQ. This CDR3 comprises 15 residues. Trimming cost V 0 bases and J 5 bases; bases outside gene matches: 5. In DNA, the CDR3 is TGCGCCAGCAGCTTGGGCTCTAGCGGCAACAATGAGCAGTTCTTC. This codes for CASSLGSSGNNEQFF.

The chain joins TRBV7-6 to TRBJ2-2, with a possible D match to TRBD2 (6 bases). V was pared by 8 bases and J by 6 bases, with 16 bases between. Germline CDR1 SGHVS, CDR2 FNYEAQ. This CDR3 is built from 14 residues. CDR3 DNA: TGTGCCAGCCACTTGGGGGGAATGGCCGGGGAGCTGTTTTTT. Amino acid sequence: CASHLGGMAGELFF.

In DNA form, the CDR3 reads TGTGCCAGCAGCTTAGCCGCGGCCGGGGAGCTGTTTTTT. Translated, it gives CASSLAAAGELFF. The J gene is TRBJ2-2, the V gene TRBV7-2; D gene ambiguous. The germline gives CDR1 SGHTA, CDR2 FQGNSA. V was trimmed by 0 bases and J by 6 bases, leaving 5 bases between them. The CDR3 is 13 amino acids.

V gene TRBV30 combines with J gene TRBJ1-1, with TRBD1 as a possible D gene (5 bases). Trimming left V 1 base short and J 4 bases short, with 13 bases between. This CDR3 contains 14 residues. Germline values: CDR1 GTSNPN, CDR2 SVGIG (reference sequence). The CDR3 DNA reads as TGTGCCTGGAGTGGGTCCAGGGAGGGCACTGAAGCTTTCTTT. It is translated as CAWSGSREGTEAFF.

The chain carries TRBV28 and TRBJ2-7; TRBD1 matches at 8 bases. Germline values: CDR1 MDHEN, CDR2 SYDVKM. The CDR3 is 13 amino acids. With V trimmed by 3 bases and J by 3 bases, 1 base remained unmatched. In DNA form, the CDR3 reads TGTGCCAGCAGTTTGACAGGGGACTACGAGCAGTACTTC. Translated: CASSLTGDYEQYF.

V usage is TRBV7-2 and J usage is TRBJ1-2; no clear D. The CDR3 extends over 15 amino acids. The V end lost 1 base, the J end lost 3 bases, and 12 bases lay between the germline ends. Germline V gene sequence: CDR1 SGHTA, CDR2 FQGNSA. The DNA of the CDR3 is TGTGCCAGCAGCTTAGGTCGGGGAGTTGACTATGGCTACACCTTC. This encodes CASSLGRGVDYGYTF.

The chain carries TRBV6-5 and TRBJ1-2; a possible D gene is TRBD1 (6 bases). Germline-derived CDR1 and CDR2 are MNHEY and SVGAGI. This CDR3 is built from 13 residues. V was cut by 2 bases and J by 3 bases, with 7 bases left in between. The CDR3 DNA follows: TGTGCCAGCAGTTACAGGGGGTACTATGGCTACACCTTC. It is translated as CASSYRGYYGYTF.

The J gene is TRBJ1-5, the V gene TRBV10-3; the match to TRBD1 covers 8 bases. V was clipped by 4 bases and J by 2 bases; unmatched bases: 1. Germline V gives CDR1 ENHRY, CDR2 SYGVKD. The CDR3 totals 14 residues. The CDR3 sequence is CAISAGQGNQPQHF. Written as DNA, the CDR3 is TGTGCCATCAGTGCGGGACAGGGCAATCAGCCCCAGCATTTT.

The chain is built from TRBV5-1 and TRBJ1-5, with 11 bases aligning to TRBD1. The CDR3 runs 15 residues. V gave up 0 bases and J gave up 6 bases; unmatched junction bases: 2. Germline V gene data show CDR1 as SGHRS and CDR2 as YFSETQ. CDR3 nucleotides: TGCGCCAGCAGCTTGGAGGGGACAGGGGGTCAGCCCCAGCATTTT. Translation gives CASSLEGTGGQPQHF.

The chain employs TRBV7-3 and TRBJ2-1; 8 positions match TRBD2. V was pared by 2 bases and J by 0 bases, with 3 bases of the junction left unmatched. CDR3 length equals 16 residues. Per germline, CDR1 SGHTA and CDR2 FQGTGA. The CDR3 DNA reads TGTGCCAGCAGCTTATTAGCGGGAACCTCCTACAATGAGCAGTTCTTC. It encodes CASSLLAGTSYNEQFF.

The J gene is TRBJ2-1, the V gene TRBV6-5; D remains ambiguous. In germline, CDR1 is MNHEY, CDR2 SVGAGI. The ends were cut back, 2 bases at V and 4 bases at J, with 12 bases in the middle. The CDR3 has 15 amino acids. The CDR3 loop reads CASSYGTVLYNEQFF. CDR3 DNA: TGTGCCAGCAGTTACGGTACGGTTCTTTACAATGAGCAGTTCTTC.

V usage is TRBV30 and J usage is TRBJ1-4, with D possibly being TRBD1 (6 bases). CDR1 and CDR2 from the germline V gene are GTSNPN and SVGIG (reference sequence). The CDR3 contains 15 residues. The germline V and J ends were trimmed by 3 bases and 7 bases, with 18 bases remaining between them. The CDR3 DNA reads as TGTGCCTGGAGCGTTAAGGGGGTTGGTAGTGAAAAACTGTTTTTT. This sequence encodes CAWSVKGVGSEKLFF.

The chain uses TRBV29-1 and TRBJ1-1; 8 positions agree with TRBD1. The CDR3 is 13 residues long. The germline V gene has CDR1 SQVTM and CDR2 ANQGSEA. The V gene end was trimmed by 6 bases and the J gene end by 1 base; junction bases not matched to a gene: 4. The CDR3 region has the DNA TGCAGCGTCGGAGGACAGGGGAACACTGAAGCTTTCTTT. It yields the protein CSVGGQGNTEAFF.

This chain uses TRBV13 with TRBJ2-1; 13 positions agree with TRBD2. Germline CDR1 reads PRHDT; CDR2 reads FYEKMQ (reference sequence). The CDR3 is 17 amino acids. The V gene end was trimmed by 2 bases and the J gene end by 7 bases; junction bases not matched to a gene: 8. The CDR3 coding sequence is TGTGCCAGCAGCTTAAGGTTAACTAGCGGGAGGGGTAATGAGCAGTTCTTC. This codes for CASSLRLTSGRGNEQFF. The full variable domain, with the rest looked up from reference TRBV13 and TRBJ2-1, is AAGVIQSPRHLIKEKRETATLKCYPIPRHDTVYWYQQGPGQDPQFLISFYEKMQSDKGSIPDRFSAQQFSDYHSELNMSSLELGDSALYFCASSLRLTSGRGNEQFFGPGTRLTVL.

The chain combines TRBV7-2 with TRBJ2-2; D call uncertain. Looked up from germline, CDR1 is SGHTA and CDR2 is FQGNSA. The CDR3 length is 13 residues. V lost 1 base and J 6 bases, leaving 6 bases between the germline ends. CDR3 in DNA: TGTGCCAGCAGCTTAGAAGCCCCCGGGGAGCTGTTTTTT. This codes for CASSLEAPGELFF.

This chain connects TRBV25-1 to TRBJ1-1; D call uncertain. Germline values: CDR1 MGHDK, CDR2 SYGVNS. The CDR3 consists of 14 residues. V was trimmed by 0 bases and J by 1 base, leaving 6 bases between them. This CDR3 is CASSEYDKNTEAFF. DNA of the CDR3: TGTGCCAGCAGTGAATATGACAAGAACACTGAAGCTTTCTTT.

This chain uses TRBV15 with TRBJ1-5; the D gene is possibly TRBD1 (5 bases). CDR1 LNHNV and CDR2 YYDKDF come from the germline V gene (reference sequence). V was cut by 0 bases and J by 6 bases, with 9 bases left in between. The CDR3 totals 14 residues. CDR3 sequence: CATSREQVRQPQHF. In nucleotides, the CDR3 is TGTGCCACCAGCAGAGAACAGGTTCGTCAGCCCCAGCATTTT.

This clone was recorded only once. V and J are TRBV4-3 and TRBJ1-5; D possibly corresponds to TRBD1 (5 bases). This CDR3 is built from 15 residues. The ends were cut back, 4 bases at V and 4 bases at J, with 14 bases in the middle. The germline CDR1 and CDR2 sequences are LGHNA and YSLEER. The CDR3 region is CASSPTTDPNQPQHF. The DNA of the CDR3 is TGCGCCAGCAGCCCCACGACAGATCCTAATCAGCCCCAGCATTTT.